This T cell receptor (beta chain) is drawn from a study of CD8 T cells in Susac syndrome. CDR1 is MGHRA and CDR2 is YSYEKL in the germline V gene. Unmatched junction bases numbered 8, after V lost 5 bases and J lost 0 bases. CDR3 length equals 16 residues. TCR beta sequencing covered blood CD8+ and CD4+ T cells. RNA totalling about 0.5 to 1 ug underwent reverse transcription with random hexamers. Multiplex PCR with immunoSEQ amplified the TCR beta CDR3 across 54 Vbeta and 13 Jbeta. MiXCR, run by TCRdb on the immunoSEQ multiplex PCR reads, gives a single entry per CDR3 protein. Of some 180,000 distinct CDR3 sequences listed, roughly 94% are singletons.

The sequence derives from a human donor with Susac syndrome. The specimen sequenced was CD4+ T cells from PBMCs. The chain recombines TRBV4-1 with TRBJ2-7, with TRBD1 identical over 9 bases. The chain's CDR3 is CASSRGGQGSSYEQYF. In DNA, the CDR3 is TGCGCCAGCAGCAGGGGGGGACAGGGTAGCTCCTACGAGCAGTACTTC.